Listed here are 18 T cell receptor beta chains from one sample, sequenced in a study of glioma-infiltrating T cells. The iRepertoire nested amplicon-rescue multiplex PCR amplified TCR alpha and beta CDR3s from RNA. TCRdb fed the multiplex PCR reads into MiXCR, producing one record per CDR3 protein. The data hold about 400,000 distinct CDR3 sequences, with around 45% observed a single time. Input material: glioma tissue, nonneoplastic brain tissue, or PBMCs (not recorded which). Receptors originate from a human donor with low-grade glioma or glioblastoma, undergoing nonglioma brain surgery, or in good health (not recorded which).

For this clonotype: One base away lies a much larger clone, so this may be a sequencing read error. The CDR3 reads CSAPAQAPDTQYF. In DNA, the CDR3 is TGCAGCGCCCCCGCCCAGGCCCCGGATACGCAGTATTTT. The J gene is TRBJ2-3, the V gene TRBV29-1; D uncertain. Looked up from germline, CDR1 is SQVTM and CDR2 is ANQGSEA. CDR3 size: 13 residues. With 7 bases removed from V and 6 bases from J, the gap between germline ends came to 17 bases.

This chain uses TRBV27 with TRBJ2-3; TRBD1 might be the D (5 bases). Germline CDR1 MNHEY, CDR2 SMNVEV (reference sequence). The CDR3 is made up of 17 amino acids. V was shortened by 6 bases and J by 5 bases, with 24 bases between the two germline ends. The CDR3 spells CASSPGPSLGPGDTQYF. CDR3 coding DNA: TGTGCCAGCAGCCCCGGGCCGTCACTGGGGCCGGGAGATACGCAGTATTTT.

The J gene is TRBJ1-2, the V gene TRBV6-2 or TRBV6-3; maybe TRBD1 (5 bases). CDR1 and CDR2 (germline): MNHEY, SVGEGT. V was cut by 7 bases and J by 10 bases, with 22 bases left in between. This CDR3 has 14 amino acids. Here the CDR3 reads CASILWDLPNVYTF. Here the CDR3 DNA reads TGTGCCAGCATCCTCTGGGACCTCCCCAATGTCTACACCTTC.

There are a few counts of this clonotype. The CDR3 loop reads CASRPTGGAGYTF. The CDR3 nucleotides are TGTGCCAGCAGACCGACAGGGGGGGCTGGCTACACCTTC. V and J are TRBV7-2 and TRBJ1-2; 9 bases align to TRBD1. With 6 bases clipped from V and 7 bases from J, the junction kept 6 bases outside the gene matches. The length of the CDR3 is 13 residues. Per germline, CDR1 SGHTA and CDR2 FQGNSA.

The chain is built from TRBV7-6 and TRBJ1-2; no clear D. V lost 8 bases, J lost 4 bases, and 14 bases lay in between. This CDR3 has 13 residues. CDR1 SGHVS and CDR2 FNYEAQ come from the germline V gene. The CDR3 DNA follows: TGTGCCAGCGGGTCATGGTTGGGCTATGGCTACACCTTC. Protein sequence: CASGSWLGYGYTF.

This clonotype was counted at least ten times. This rearrangement joins TRBV28 to TRBJ1-4, with 7 bases matching TRBD1. CDR3 length equals 14 residues. The V gene end was trimmed by 6 bases and the J gene end by 9 bases; junction bases not matched to a gene: 10. CDR1 MDHEN and CDR2 SYDVKM come from the germline V gene. The CDR3 DNA follows: TGTGCCAGCAGGACCGGGACAGAGTATCAAAAACTGTTTTTT. Translated, it gives CASRTGTEYQKLFF.

The rearrangement uses TRBV7-9 and TRBJ2-2; 8 bases align to TRBD2. Looked up from germline, CDR1 is SEHNR and CDR2 is FQNEAQ (reference sequence). V lost 8 bases, J lost 4 bases, and 9 bases stayed unmatched. The CDR3 loop spans 15 amino acids. The DNA of the CDR3 is TGTGCCAGCGAGCAGAGCGGGAGTTTCACCGGGGAGCTGTTTTTT. It is translated as CASEQSGSFTGELFF.

This clonotype has at least ten counts. V usage is TRBV7-2 and J usage is TRBJ2-7, with D perhaps being TRBD1 or TRBD2 (5 bases each). V lost 5 bases and J 4 bases, leaving 18 bases between the germline ends. There are 15 residues in the CDR3. In germline, CDR1 is SGHTA, CDR2 FQGNSA. The CDR3 region is CASSPSRGEAYEQYF. DNA for the CDR3: TGTGCCAGCAGCCCCAGCCGAGGGGAAGCATACGAGCAGTACTTC. The whole variable domain, remainder taken from reference TRBV7-2 and TRBJ2-7, is GAGVSQSPSNKVTEKGKDVELRCDPISGHTALYWYRQSLGQGLEFLIYFQGNSAPDKSGLPSDRFSAERTGGSVSTLTIQRTQQEDSAVYLCASSPSRGEAYEQYFGPGTRLTVT.

The gene calls are TRBV20-1 and TRBJ1-1, with D perhaps TRBD1 (6 bases). The CDR3 spans 11 residues. Germline V gene data show CDR1 as DFQATT and CDR2 as SNEGSKA (reference sequence). The CDR3 sequence: CRWWGQVEAFF. In nucleotides, the CDR3 is TGCAGGTGGTGGGGGCAGGTTGAAGCTTTCTTT.

This rearrangement joins TRBV7-9 to TRBJ2-7; D remains ambiguous. This CDR3 has 14 residues. CDR1 is SEHNR and CDR2 is FQNEAQ in the germline V gene (reference sequence). Trimming pared 3 bases from V and 5 bases from J, leaving 14 bases between. The CDR3 reads CASSFWYSADEQYF. The CDR3 DNA is TGTGCCAGCAGCTTTTGGTATTCCGCCGACGAGCAGTACTTC.

This clonotype was recorded a few times. V and J are TRBV14 and TRBJ2-2; tentative D call: TRBD2 (6 bases). Trimming stripped 4 bases from V and 7 bases from J, with 10 bases between. The CDR3 extends over 13 amino acids. Germline-derived CDR1 and CDR2 are SGHDN and FVKESK. Here the CDR3 DNA reads TGTGCCAGCAGCCCGGGGGTTCTCGGGGAGCTGTTTTTT. It yields the protein CASSPGVLGELFF. The full variable domain, with the rest looked up from reference TRBV14 and TRBJ2-2, is EAGVTQFPSHSVIEKGQTVTLRCDPISGHDNLYWYRRVMGKEIKFLLHFVKESKQDESGMPNNRFLAERTGGTYSTLKVQPAELEDSGVYFCASSPGVLGELFFGEGSRLTVL.

A few counts support this clonotype. The rearrangement links TRBV4-2 to TRBJ1-1, with TRBD1 as a possible D gene (5 bases). CDR1 is LGHNA, CDR2 YNFKEQ, per germline. This CDR3 spans 17 amino acids. The ends were cut back, 0 bases at V and 3 bases at J, with 17 bases in the middle. The CDR3 nucleotides read TGTGCCAGCAGCCAAGATGAAGGACTCTGGGGCGACACTGAAGCTTTCTTT. It codes for CASSQDEGLWGDTEAFF.

This clonotype was recorded a few times. The chain has TRBV5-4 and TRBJ2-7, with 10 positions matching TRBD2. The CDR3 runs to 16 residues. CDR1 and CDR2 (germline): SGHNT, YYREEE (reference sequence). The junction had 11 bases not matched to a gene; V was cut back by 3 bases and J by 5 bases. The chain's CDR3 is CASSSFPAGGKNEQYF. The CDR3 DNA reads TGTGCCAGCAGCTCGTTCCCAGCGGGAGGGAAAAACGAGCAGTACTTC.

This clonotype appeared a few times. This chain connects TRBV20-1 to TRBJ2-1, with 10 bases lining up with TRBD2. The CDR3 consists of 14 residues. The trim removed 6 bases at V and 4 bases at J, leaving 6 bases unmatched. Germline V gene lookup returns CDR1 DFQATT and CDR2 SNEGSKA (reference sequence). CDR3 protein: CSAPTSGPYNEQFF. The CDR3 coding sequence is TGCAGTGCCCCGACTAGCGGGCCTTACAATGAGCAGTTCTTC.

On this clonotype: Given a much more abundant clone one base away, this may be a read error. The V gene is TRBV6-2 or TRBV6-3, the J gene TRBJ2-3; TRBD2 is a possible D gene (5 bases). The CDR3 runs to 16 residues. CDR1 and CDR2 (germline): MNHEY, SVGEGT. The CDR3 sequence is CASGYPPGLAGDTQYF. DNA for the CDR3: TGTGCCAGCGGTTACCCACCCGGACTGGCAGGAGATACGCAGTATTTT.

This clonotype was seen a handful of times. The genes are TRBV7-9 and TRBJ1-1, with a tentative D call TRBD1 (6 bases). CDR1 is SEHNR and CDR2 is FQNEAQ in the germline V gene (reference sequence). CDR3 length: 16 residues. The V end lost 0 bases, the J end lost 2 bases, and 13 bases lay between the germline ends. CDR3 in DNA: TGTGCCAGCAGCTTAGCGCCGGGGGGGGCTAACACTGAAGCTTTCTTT. This gives the protein CASSLAPGGANTEAFF.

In regard to this clonotype: This CDR3 is missing its conserved last phenylalanine or tryptophan, likely due to a read error. It is unclear where the CDR3 begins or ends on the DNA, so no DNA is shown, and the CDR3 is as TCRdb lists it. The chain has TRBV27 and TRBJ1-2; the table's TRBD1 call for D was not verified on the DNA. The CDR3 extends over 14 residues, inclusive of both ends. In germline, CDR1 is MNHEY, CDR2 SMNVEV (reference sequence). CDR3 residues: CASSPGQGAYGCTI.

The V and J genes are TRBV4-2 and TRBJ1-3; maybe TRBD1 (5 bases). The CDR3 totals 15 residues. Per the germline V gene, CDR1 is LGHNA and CDR2 is YNFKEQ. Trimming took 3 bases from V and 8 from J, leaving 17 bases between them. CDR3 nucleotide sequence: TGTGCCAGCAGCCAGTCGGGGCTCGAGGTGGACACCATATATTTT. It translates to CASSQSGLEVDTIYF.